The clone carrying this T cell receptor (beta chain) was recorded many times. Its matching antigen is unknown. Libraries of naive CD8 T cells were made from roughly 20,000 to 1,000,000 sorted cells. They used 10%, 30% or 50% RNA. Sorting captured naive CD8 T cells as CD8+CD4-CCR7+CD45RA+. This sample was included in a study of molecular identifiers for immune sequencing clone quantification. The junction had 9 bases not matched to a gene; V was cut back by 7 bases and J by 3 bases. This CDR3 spans 16 amino acids. From germline, CDR1 is MNHEY and CDR2 SMNVEV (reference sequence). General study points: Underestimated sizes of highly expanded clones could result from identical TCR molecules that share a barcode. Reportedly, one cell's Jurkat TCR RNA was detected within one million naive CD8 cells.

Each CDR3 protein gets one entry after TCRdb re-called the PCR reads with MiXCR. The sample records 88,000 or so distinct CDR3 sequences, roughly 23% being singletons. The clonotype comes from a human donor in good health. Some libraries in this study had Jurkat cell RNA spiked in. Source material: naive CD8+ T cells from blood, with Jurkat cell RNA spiked in. The subset here: FACS-sorted CD8+CD4-CCR7+CD45RA+ naive T cells. The gene calls are TRBV27 and TRBJ1-6; 7 positions agree with TRBD1. The CDR3 reads CASTEAGQHYNSPLHF. CDR3 DNA: TGTGCCAGCACCGAAGCGGGACAGCACTATAATTCACCCCTCCACTTT.